This TCR beta chain was retrieved from a study of CD8 T cells in ankylosing spondylitis (dated by TCRdb to 2015 to 2018). Context from the whole study: The study profiled T cell receptor beta repertoires in healthy donors and ankylosing spondylitis patients to find disease-linked TCR variants. Peripheral blood was sampled, and synovial fluid was additionally collected from ankylosing spondylitis patients. The full study cohort comprised around 25 ankylosing spondylitis patients and over 95 healthy donors. The paper's findings and limits, for the study overall: Blood from ankylosing spondylitis patients appeared to be characterized by a TCR beta motif composed of about eight highly homologous amino acid variants. Some of the motif variants had been reported before in the synovial fluid and blood of reactive arthritis patients, a finding that suggests common disease-initiation mechanisms. The disease-linked clones showed a CD8+ phenotype and occurred at relatively low frequencies in peripheral blood. The disease-linked clones were reported as significantly enriched in matched synovial fluid samples from ankylosing spondylitis patients.

The reads were generated on an Illumina HiSeq 2500. Quantitative 5'-RACE with molecular barcodes was used to prepare TCR beta libraries. The source study handled its data this way. A new computational method based on a probabilistic model of VDJ rearrangement was used to identify disease-linked TCR variants. TCRdb reprocessed the public reads (quality trimming at Q25 with fastp, clone calling with MiXCR) and kept in-frame beta chains. Under each unique CDR3 protein, matching rows form one entry showing the most common genes and DNA. The V and J calls and clone size come from TCRdb's table, not from the authors' own analysis. The sample table contains around 440,000 distinct CDR3 sequences; only one count was recorded for approximately 17% of them. The ten largest clones take up around 0.92% of the sample. Reading the germline V gene gives CDR1 SQVTM and CDR2 ANQGSEA. Taken from cysteine to phenylalanine, the CDR3 has 14 residues. The read is trimmed to its CDR3 DNA, 42 bases read in frame from base 1. The junction shows trimming of 6 bases on V and 0 bases on J, plus 12 bases between the germline ends.

As for this clonotype: This receptor's antigen is unknown. Per-nucleotide qualities are absent, and no much larger clonotype sits a single base away.

This TCR was sampled from a male donor with ankylosing spondylitis. The rearrangement joined TRBV29-1 to TRBJ1-3; possibly the D gene is TRBD1, per 5 matching bases. The source material was blood, either unsorted or a sorted T cell fraction (not recorded which). The bases are TGCAGCGTAAGGGGAACTAACTCTGGAAACACCATATATTTT. Translated, it gives CSVRGTNSGNTIYF.